These 15 T cell receptor beta chains were all obtained from the same sample, sequenced in a study of Graves' ophthalmopathy and Graves' hyperthyroidism. Amplification from RNA transcripts yielded the TCR beta CDR3 regions. HTBI primers were used in a first-round RT-PCR, which preceded a second-round multiplex PCR. TCRdb processed the multiplex PCR reads anew with MiXCR; each CDR3 protein has one entry. This table has around 470,000 distinct CDR3 sequences, 13% to 15% appearing once. Sequenced material: blood. These receptors originate from a woman aged 30 to 39 with Graves' ophthalmopathy.

This clonotype occurred many times. V and J are TRBV6-1 and TRBJ1-5; a possible D gene is TRBD1 (5 bases). Trimming shortened V by 5 bases and J by 1 base, and 15 bases separated the two germline ends. The CDR3 spans 16 residues. In germline, CDR1 is MNHNS, CDR2 SASEGT. CDR3 bases: TGTGCCAGCAGTACCCCCGGGACTGGGAGCAATCAGCCCCAGCATTTT. It specifies CASSTPGTGSNQPQHF.

This clonotype was detected ten times or more. The V and J genes are TRBV5-1 and TRBJ1-1; TRBD1 might be the D (5 bases). The V gene lost 1 base and the J gene lost 0 bases, with 10 bases spanning the gap. In germline, CDR1 is SGHRS, CDR2 YFSETQ. The CDR3 extends over 15 amino acids. The CDR3 loop reads CASSLRGEVNTEAFF. The CDR3 nucleotides are TGCGCCAGCAGCTTGCGGGGCGAAGTGAACACTGAAGCTTTCTTT.

This clonotype was counted ten times or more. The genes are TRBV28 and TRBJ1-6; D unresolved. The CDR3 is made up of 15 amino acids. Germline assignment: CDR1 MDHEN and CDR2 SYDVKM. V was trimmed by 5 bases and J by 4 bases, leaving 12 bases between them. The chain's CDR3 is CASSQQQWYNSPLHF. Written as DNA, the CDR3 is TGTGCCAGCAGTCAGCAACAGTGGTATAATTCACCCCTCCACTTT.

This clonotype was counted a few times. The chain employs TRBV4-1 and TRBJ2-5; the D is unclear. This CDR3 contains 18 residues. The V gene lost 0 bases and the J gene lost 2 bases, with 19 bases spanning the gap. Germline values: CDR1 MGHRA, CDR2 YSYEKL. CDR3 bases: TGCGCCAGCAGCCAAGAGGATCTAGGTGGGTCACCTCAAGAGACCCAGTACTTC. Protein: CASSQEDLGGSPQETQYF.

This clonotype was counted ten times or more. A much larger clone lies a single base off, so this may be a read error. The CDR3 DNA reads as TGTGCCAGCGGTTTAGGGGGGAGGCAGCCCCAGCATTTT. As protein: CASGLGGRQPQHF. The chain combines TRBV12-3 or TRBV12-4 with TRBJ1-5; possibly TRBD1 for D (6 bases). The CDR3 runs to 13 residues.

As regards this clonotype: One base away lies a much larger clone, so this may be a sequencing read error. The chain uses TRBV20-1 and TRBJ2-7; 8 bases map to TRBD1. The length of the CDR3 is 13 residues. Germline assignment: CDR1 DFQATT and CDR2 SNEGSKA (reference sequence). CDR3 protein: CIASARGLDEQYF. CDR3 sequence (DNA): TGCATTGCTAGTGCCAGGGGGCTGGACGAGCAGTACTTC.

With respect to this clonotype: The CDR3 does not close with the conserved phenylalanine or tryptophan, likely indicating a read error. The J gene is TRBJ1-2, the V gene TRBV19; TRBD1 matches at 8 bases. CDR1 LNHDA and CDR2 SQIVND come from the germline V gene (reference sequence). The V gene end was trimmed by 5 bases and the J gene end by 4 bases; junction bases not matched to a gene: 3. The CDR3 runs 13 residues. The chain's CDR3 is CASSADRGYGYTL. The CDR3, as DNA: TGTGCCAGTAGTGCCGACAGGGGCTATGGCTACACCCTC.

This clonotype was counted ten times or more. This sequence joins TRBV4-1 and TRBJ1-2; 7 bases agree with TRBD1. Trimming at V came to 6 bases and at J to 6 bases, leaving 4 bases not matched to a gene. Germline CDR1 and CDR2: MGHRA and YSYEKL. CDR3 size: 12 residues. CDR3 sequence reads: CASSPGGNGYTF. CDR3 sequence (DNA): TGCGCCAGCAGTCCAGGGGGGAATGGCTACACCTTC.

This clonotype occurred many times. The V gene is TRBV6-5, the J gene TRBJ2-3; the D is unclear. The V and J ends lost 2 bases and 4 bases respectively, with 7 bases between them. The CDR3 is 13 residues long. Germline loops: CDR1 MNHEY, CDR2 SVGAGI. The chain's CDR3 is CASSYTVSDTQYF. CDR3 nucleotide sequence: TGTGCCAGCAGTTACACGGTGTCAGATACGCAGTATTTT.

This clonotype occurred many times. The chain employs TRBV24-1 and TRBJ2-2, with D perhaps TRBD1 (7 bases). Trimming removed 0 bases from V and 3 bases from J, with 10 bases in between. From germline, CDR1 is KGHDR and CDR2 SFDVKD. The CDR3 totals 16 residues. This CDR3 is CATSDLTRGDTGELFF. Written as DNA, the CDR3 is TGTGCCACCAGTGATTTGACCAGGGGGGACACCGGGGAGCTGTTTTTT.

The J gene is TRBJ1-1, the V gene TRBV12-3 or TRBV12-4; D not certain. This CDR3 contains 15 residues. V lost 6 bases and J 0 bases, leaving 14 bases between the germline ends. CDR3 coding DNA: TGTGCCAGCAGCCGCGCGAGTACTGTGAACACTGAAGCTTTCTTT. This codes for CASSRASTVNTEAFF.

On this clonotype: The CDR3 end shows no conserved phenylalanine or tryptophan, and so a read error is likely. The gene calls are TRBV2 and TRBJ2-7; TRBD2 might be the D (6 bases). The CDR3 runs to 14 residues. V lost 8 bases, J lost 2 bases, and 16 bases lay in between. The V gene's germline CDR1 is SNHLY and CDR2 FYNNEI. The CDR3 nucleotides are TGTGCCAGCTCCTGGCGGGACTTAGCCTACGAGCAGTACTTG. The encoded protein is CASSWRDLAYEQYL.

This clonotype was seen many times. The V and J genes are TRBV30 and TRBJ2-5, with D perhaps TRBD2 (6 bases). Germline CDR1 and CDR2: GTSNPN and SVGIG (reference sequence). The germline V and J ends were trimmed by 3 bases and 5 bases, with 7 bases remaining between them. The CDR3 covers 11 residues. Here the CDR3 reads CAWSGGETQYF. The DNA for the CDR3 is TGTGCCTGGAGCGGAGGGGAGACCCAGTACTTC.

This clonotype was seen at least ten times. The chain links TRBV6-1 to TRBJ1-2; D possibly corresponds to TRBD1 (5 bases). This CDR3 has 15 amino acids. Trimming stripped 1 base from V and 4 bases from J, with 13 bases between. Per the germline V gene, CDR1 is MNHNS and CDR2 is SASEGT. The CDR3 loop reads CASSEETEALYGYTF. The CDR3 DNA follows: TGTGCCAGCAGTGAAGAGACAGAAGCTCTCTATGGCTACACCTTC.

Ten or more counts support this clonotype. This chain joins TRBV6-5 and TRBJ1-2, with TRBD1 identical over 8 bases. The CDR3 totals 14 residues. Unmatched junction bases numbered 11, after V lost 6 bases and J lost 8 bases. CDR1 MNHEY and CDR2 SVGAGI come from the germline V gene. The CDR3 protein is CASSIGQGSGGYTF. The CDR3 DNA sequence: TGTGCCAGCAGCATCGGACAGGGTTCAGGGGGCTACACCTTC.